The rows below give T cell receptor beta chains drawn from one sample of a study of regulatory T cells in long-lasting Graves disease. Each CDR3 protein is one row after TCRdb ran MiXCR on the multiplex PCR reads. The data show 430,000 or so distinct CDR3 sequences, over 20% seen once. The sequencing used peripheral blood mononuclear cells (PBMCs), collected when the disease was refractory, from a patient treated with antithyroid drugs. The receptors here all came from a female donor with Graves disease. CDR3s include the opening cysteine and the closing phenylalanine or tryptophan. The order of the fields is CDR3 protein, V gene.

cdr3_aa: CSARGGGLAGGGEQYF
v_call: TRBV20-1

cdr3_aa: CASSLIGGGAFGNQPQHF
v_call: TRBV28

cdr3_aa: CASSFSRDYATYEQYF
v_call: TRBV5-1

cdr3_aa: CASSLGVFLNTEAFF
v_call: TRBV6-1

cdr3_aa: CASSLERDTGAFF
v_call: TRBV12-3/TRBV12-4

cdr3_aa: CSAEQIQETQYF
v_call: TRBV20-1

cdr3_aa: CASSSTTGVNNSPLHF
v_call: TRBV6-4

cdr3_aa: CASTSTSGTGNYEQYF
v_call: TRBV25-1

cdr3_aa: CASSLDPARGYEQYF
v_call: TRBV9

cdr3_aa: CSARGASGRNEQYF
v_call: TRBV20-1

cdr3_aa: CAWDRGQETQYF
v_call: TRBV30

cdr3_aa: CASIENRGYGYTF
v_call: TRBV2

cdr3_aa: CARSRVVGGGGEQFF
v_call: TRBV12-3/TRBV12-4

cdr3_aa: CASSIGGHASGLFF
v_call: TRBV19

cdr3_aa: CASSLNFGGDQGNYGYTF
v_call: TRBV5-1

cdr3_aa: CATSRTGEVYAFF
v_call: TRBV15

cdr3_aa: CASSWTGASGANVLTF
v_call: TRBV12-3/TRBV12-4

cdr3_aa: CASSPDFGEQYF
v_call: TRBV5-1

cdr3_aa: CATSDATYPGETQYF
v_call: TRBV24-1

cdr3_aa: CSAISHQTGGGKTQYF
v_call: TRBV20-1

cdr3_aa: CASSAILGGGDTQYF
v_call: TRBV9

cdr3_aa: CASSDPAGGLEQYF
v_call: TRBV9

cdr3_aa: CASSGTGSGNEQFF
v_call: TRBV28

cdr3_aa: CASSAATGPTGELFF
v_call: TRBV9

cdr3_aa: CASYRQDRGGYNYGYTF
v_call: TRBV2

cdr3_aa: CASSFRQGSGTEAFF
v_call: TRBV5-4

cdr3_aa: CASSYLNQPQHF
v_call: TRBV6-5

cdr3_aa: CARQLVVGQETQYF
v_call: TRBV10-1

cdr3_aa: CASSVDSNTEAFF
v_call: TRBV2

cdr3_aa: CASSSLSYEQYF
v_call: TRBV7-9

cdr3_aa: CASSREVMQGKLNEQYF
v_call: TRBV5-1

cdr3_aa: CSAREAAGRQNTEAFF
v_call: TRBV20-1

cdr3_aa: CASSRNSGSAAGELFF
v_call: TRBV18

cdr3_aa: CASSYSRARSEEAFF
v_call: TRBV6-5

cdr3_aa: CASSFDRGTPRSGANVLTF
v_call: TRBV28

cdr3_aa: CASSQDLGIQYF
v_call: TRBV4-1

cdr3_aa: CASSNSDRGPVNTEAFF
v_call: TRBV11-2

cdr3_aa: CASSQPLGRTPGNTEAFF
v_call: TRBV14

cdr3_aa: CATSRSSNQPQHF
v_call: TRBV15

cdr3_aa: CASLTGGYNAPTDTQYF
v_call: TRBV28